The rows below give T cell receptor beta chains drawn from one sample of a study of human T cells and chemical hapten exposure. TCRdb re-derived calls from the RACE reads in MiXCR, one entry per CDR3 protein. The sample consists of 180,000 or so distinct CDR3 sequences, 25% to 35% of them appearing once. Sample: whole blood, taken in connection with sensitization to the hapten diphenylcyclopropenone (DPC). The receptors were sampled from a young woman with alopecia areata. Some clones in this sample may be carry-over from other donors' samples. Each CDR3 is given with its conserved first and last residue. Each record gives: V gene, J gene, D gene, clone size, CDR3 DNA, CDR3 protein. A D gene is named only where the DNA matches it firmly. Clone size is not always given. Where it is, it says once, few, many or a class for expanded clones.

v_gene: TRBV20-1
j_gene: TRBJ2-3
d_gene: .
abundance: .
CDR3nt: TGCAGTGCTCCCTTGGTTCTTGGGGATACGCAGTATTTT
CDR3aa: CSAPLVLGDTQYF

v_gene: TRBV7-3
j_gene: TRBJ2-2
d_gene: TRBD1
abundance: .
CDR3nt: TGTGCCAGCAGCAAAGACAGGGTCGCCGGGGAGCTGTTTTTT
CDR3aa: CASSKDRVAGELFF

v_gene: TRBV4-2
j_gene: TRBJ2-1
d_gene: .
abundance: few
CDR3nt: TGTGCCAGCAGCCAAGAAACGGTGGAAAGTCCGATGGTCTTC
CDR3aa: CASSQETVESPMVF

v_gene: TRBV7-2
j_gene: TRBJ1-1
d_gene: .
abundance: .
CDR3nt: TGTGCCAGCAGCCCCTGGTCGAACACTGAAGCTTTCTTT
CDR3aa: CASSPWSNTEAFF

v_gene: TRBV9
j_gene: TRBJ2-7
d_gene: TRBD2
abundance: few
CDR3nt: TGTGCCAGCAGCGTAGGGGAGGGTGGCGAGCAGTACTTC
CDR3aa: CASSVGEGGEQYF

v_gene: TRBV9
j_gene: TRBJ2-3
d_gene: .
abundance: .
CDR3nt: TGTGCCAGCGGAAAAGGGGGGGCCTTCCCAGATACGCAGTATTTT
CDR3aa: CASGKGGAFPDTQYF

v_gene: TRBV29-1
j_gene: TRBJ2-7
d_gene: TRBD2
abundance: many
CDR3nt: TGCAGCGTTGCGAGGGACTATCCCTACGAGCAGTACTTC
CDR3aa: CSVARDYPYEQYF

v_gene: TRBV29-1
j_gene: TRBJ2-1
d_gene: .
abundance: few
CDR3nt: TGCAGCGTTGAACGGGACCCCCTCAATGAGCAGTTCTTC
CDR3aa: CSVERDPLNEQFF

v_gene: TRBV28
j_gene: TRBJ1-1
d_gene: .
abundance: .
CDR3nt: TGTGCCAGCAGTATTTTAATGGGACCCACTGAAGCTTTCTTT
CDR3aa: CASSILMGPTEAFF

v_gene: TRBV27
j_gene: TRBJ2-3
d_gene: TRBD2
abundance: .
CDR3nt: TGTGCCAGCAGTTTAATTCCACTAGCGGGAGCCACCGATACGCAGTATTTT
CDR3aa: CASSLIPLAGATDTQYF

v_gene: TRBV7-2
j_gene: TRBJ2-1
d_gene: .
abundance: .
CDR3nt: TGTGCCAGCAGCTTATTGGGGGCCGCCTACAATGAGCAGTTCTTC
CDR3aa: CASSLLGAAYNEQFF

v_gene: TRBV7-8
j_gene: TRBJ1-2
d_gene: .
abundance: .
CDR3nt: TGTGCCAGCAGCTTAGAGCGGGCCCGAGGTATCGGCTATGGCTACACCTTC
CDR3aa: CASSLERARGIGYGYTF

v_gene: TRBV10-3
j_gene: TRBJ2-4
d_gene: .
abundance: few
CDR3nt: TGTGCCATCAGTGACAGTGTAGCCAAAAACATTCAGTACTTC
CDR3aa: CAISDSVAKNIQYF

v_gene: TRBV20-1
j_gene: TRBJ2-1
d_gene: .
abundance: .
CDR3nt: TGCAGTGCTAGAGATCGACTAACTGTCAATGAGCAGTTCTTC
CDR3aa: CSARDRLTVNEQFF

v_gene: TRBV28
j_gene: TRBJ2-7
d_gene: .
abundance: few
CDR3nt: TGTGCCAGCAGGACAAGGGGGGGATCCTACGAGCAGTACTTC
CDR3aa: CASRTRGGSYEQYF

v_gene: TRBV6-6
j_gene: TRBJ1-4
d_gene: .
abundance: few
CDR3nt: TGTGCCAGCAGTACGGGACGCGTACTTTCGGGAAAACTGTTTTTT
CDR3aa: CASSTGRVLSGKLFF

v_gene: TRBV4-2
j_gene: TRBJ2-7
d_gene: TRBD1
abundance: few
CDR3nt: TGTGCCAGCAGCCAACAACCGGGACAGACCCACGAGCAGTACTTC
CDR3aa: CASSQQPGQTHEQYF

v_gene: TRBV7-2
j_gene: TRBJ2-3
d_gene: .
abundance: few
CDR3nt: TGTGCCAGCAGTCCCCGGGTAGCGGAGAAATTCACAGATACGCAGTATTTT
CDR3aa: CASSPRVAEKFTDTQYF

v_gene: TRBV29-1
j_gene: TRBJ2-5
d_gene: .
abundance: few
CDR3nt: TGCAGCGTTGAAGAGGGGAGCCAAGAGACCCAGTACTTC
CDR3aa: CSVEEGSQETQYF

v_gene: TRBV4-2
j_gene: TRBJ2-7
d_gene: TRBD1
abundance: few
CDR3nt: TGTGCCAGCAGCCAGAGGACAGGGGAGTCCTACGAGCAGTACTTC
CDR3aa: CASSQRTGESYEQYF

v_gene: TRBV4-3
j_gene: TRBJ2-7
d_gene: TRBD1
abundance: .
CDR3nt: TGCGCCAGCAGCCAAGGAGTCCCGGGACAGGGGACCTACGAGCAGTACTTC
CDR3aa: CASSQGVPGQGTYEQYF

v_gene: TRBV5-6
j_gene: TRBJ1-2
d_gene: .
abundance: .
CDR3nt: TGTGCCAGCAGCCTGAAGACAGGCAGATATGGCTACACCTTC
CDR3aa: CASSLKTGRYGYTF

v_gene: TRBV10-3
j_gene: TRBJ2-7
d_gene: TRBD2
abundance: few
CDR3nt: TGTGCCATCAGTGGCAAGACCGGGACTAGCGGGAACTACGAGCAGTACTTC
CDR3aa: CAISGKTGTSGNYEQYF

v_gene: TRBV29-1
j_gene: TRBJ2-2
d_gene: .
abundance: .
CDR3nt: TGCAGCGCAGTATCGTGGACCGGGGAGCTGTCTTTT
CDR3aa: CSAVSWTGELSF

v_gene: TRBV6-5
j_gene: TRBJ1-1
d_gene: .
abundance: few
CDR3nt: TGTGCCAGCAGTTACTCGGGACCCTTGAACACTGAAGCTTTCTTT
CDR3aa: CASSYSGPLNTEAFF

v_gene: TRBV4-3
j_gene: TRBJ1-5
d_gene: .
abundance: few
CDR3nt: TGCGCCAGCAGCCAACAGGCCGATCAGCCCCAGCATTTT
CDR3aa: CASSQQADQPQHF

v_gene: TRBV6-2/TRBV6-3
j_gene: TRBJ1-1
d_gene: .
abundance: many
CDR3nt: TGTGCCAGCAGTTATCGGGGGCTAAGGAACACTGAAGCTTTCTTT
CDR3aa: CASSYRGLRNTEAFF

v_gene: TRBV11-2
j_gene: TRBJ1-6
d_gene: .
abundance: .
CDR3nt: TGTGCCAGCAGGAGAGGCACAGCTAATTCACCCCTCCACTTT
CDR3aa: CASRRGTANSPLHF

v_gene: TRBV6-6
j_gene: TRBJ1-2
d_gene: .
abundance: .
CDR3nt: TGTGCCAGCAACCGGGACGCTAACTATGGCTACACCTTC
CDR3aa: CASNRDANYGYTF

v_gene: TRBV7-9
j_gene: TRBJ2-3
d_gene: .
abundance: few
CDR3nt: TGTGCCAGCAGCTTAAACCAGGGGAGCACAGATACGCAGTATTTT
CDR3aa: CASSLNQGSTDTQYF

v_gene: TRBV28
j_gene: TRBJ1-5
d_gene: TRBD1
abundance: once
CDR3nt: TGTGCCAGCAGTTCTCTACAGGGGTTTAATCAGCCCCAGCATTTT
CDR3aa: CASSSLQGFNQPQHF

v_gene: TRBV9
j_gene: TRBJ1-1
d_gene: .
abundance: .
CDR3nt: TGTGCCAGCAGCGTGGGGGACATGAACACTGAAGCTTTCTTT
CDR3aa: CASSVGDMNTEAFF

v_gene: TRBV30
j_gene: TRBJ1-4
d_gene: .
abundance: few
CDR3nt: TGTGCCTGGAGTGTTGGGGGCGAAGCTAATGAAAAACTGTTTTTT
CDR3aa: CAWSVGGEANEKLFF

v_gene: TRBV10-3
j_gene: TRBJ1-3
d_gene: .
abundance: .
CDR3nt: TGTGCCATCAGTGATTCGGGGCCAGCTGGAAACACCATATATTTT
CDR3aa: CAISDSGPAGNTIYF

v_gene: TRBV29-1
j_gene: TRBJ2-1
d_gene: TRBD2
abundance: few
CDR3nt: TGCAGCGTTTGGGGGAGCGGGAGGGCCTTGGGAGGTGAGCAGTTCTTC
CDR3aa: CSVWGSGRALGGEQFF

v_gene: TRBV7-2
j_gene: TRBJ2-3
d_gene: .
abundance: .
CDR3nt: TGTGCCAGCAGTTCAAGCGGGTCCCGGGCAGATACGCAGTATTTT
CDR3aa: CASSSSGSRADTQYF

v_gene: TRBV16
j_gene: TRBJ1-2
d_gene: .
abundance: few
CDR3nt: TGTGCCAGCAGCCAGGACAATAACTATGGCTACACCTTC
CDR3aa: CASSQDNNYGYTF

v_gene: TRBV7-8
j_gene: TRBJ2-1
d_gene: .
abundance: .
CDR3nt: TGTGCCAGCAGCTTAGCCGTGAGGGGTGACAATGAGCAGTTCTTC
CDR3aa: CASSLAVRGDNEQFF

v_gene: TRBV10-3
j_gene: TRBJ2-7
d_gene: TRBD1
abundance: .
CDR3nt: TGTGCCACCGGGACAGCTTCCTACGAGCAGTACTTC
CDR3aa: CATGTASYEQYF

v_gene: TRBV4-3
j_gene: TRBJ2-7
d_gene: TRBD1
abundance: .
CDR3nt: TGCGCCAGCAGCCGAGACAGGGGTCCCTACGAGCAGTACTTC
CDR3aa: CASSRDRGPYEQYF

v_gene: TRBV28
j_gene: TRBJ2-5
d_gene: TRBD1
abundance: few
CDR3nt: TGTGCCAGCAGTTTATTCACAGGGGGGCGGGAGACCCAGTACTTC
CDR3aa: CASSLFTGGRETQYF

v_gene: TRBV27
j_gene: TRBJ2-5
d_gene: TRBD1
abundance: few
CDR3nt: TGTGCCAGCAGTTTATATGGTCGACAGGGTAAAGAGACCCAGTACTTC
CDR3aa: CASSLYGRQGKETQYF

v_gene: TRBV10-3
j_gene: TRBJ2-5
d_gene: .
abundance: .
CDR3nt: TGTGCCATCAGTGAAGCAGGAAAACAAGAGACCCAGTACTTC
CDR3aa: CAISEAGKQETQYF

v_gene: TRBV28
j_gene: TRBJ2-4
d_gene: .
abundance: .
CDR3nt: TGTGCCAGCAGTTTAACCCGAGTAGCCAAAAACATTCAGTACTTC
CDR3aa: CASSLTRVAKNIQYF

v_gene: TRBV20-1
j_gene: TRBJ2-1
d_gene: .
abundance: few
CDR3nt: TGCAGTGCTAGCGGGACTTCCTACAATGAGCAGTTCTTC
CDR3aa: CSASGTSYNEQFF

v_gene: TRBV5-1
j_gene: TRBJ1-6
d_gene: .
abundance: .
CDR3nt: TGCGCCAGCAGCTTGGACGGCGGTCAGGGTATGAATTCACCCCTCCACTTT
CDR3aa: CASSLDGGQGMNSPLHF

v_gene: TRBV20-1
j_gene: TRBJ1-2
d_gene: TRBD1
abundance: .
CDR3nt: TGCAGTGCAACTCGGACAGGGTACGGCTACACCTTC
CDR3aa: CSATRTGYGYTF

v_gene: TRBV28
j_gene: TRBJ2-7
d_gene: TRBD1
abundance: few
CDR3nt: TGTGCCGCATCACGGACAGGGCCCTCCTACGAGCAGTACTTC
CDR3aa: CAASRTGPSYEQYF

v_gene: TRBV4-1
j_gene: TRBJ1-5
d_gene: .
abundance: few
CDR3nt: TGCGCCAGCAGCCCGGAGGGTCCGTATAGCAATCAGCCCCAGCATTTT
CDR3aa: CASSPEGPYSNQPQHF

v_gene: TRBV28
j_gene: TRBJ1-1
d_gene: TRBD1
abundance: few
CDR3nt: TGTGCCAGCAGTCTTCCGGGACAGGGTTACAGGCACACTGAAGCTTTCTTT
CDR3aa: CASSLPGQGYRHTEAFF

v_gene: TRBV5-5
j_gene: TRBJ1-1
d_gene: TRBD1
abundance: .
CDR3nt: TGTGCCAGCAGCTTGGTTACAGGGGGGAACACTGAAGCTTTCTTT
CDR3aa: CASSLVTGGNTEAFF

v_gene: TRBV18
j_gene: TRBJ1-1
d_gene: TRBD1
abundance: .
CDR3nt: TGTGCCAGCTCACCACCGCGGGCAGGGGGACCGAACACTGAAGCTTTCTTT
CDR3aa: CASSPPRAGGPNTEAFF

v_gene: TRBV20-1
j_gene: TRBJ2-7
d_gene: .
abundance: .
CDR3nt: TGCAGTGCTCCAGCTTCGGGACGGAGCTACGAGCAGTACTTC
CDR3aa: CSAPASGRSYEQYF

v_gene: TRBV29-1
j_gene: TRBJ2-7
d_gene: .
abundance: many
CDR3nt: TGCAGCGTTCTAGACGGTGTGCACTACGAGCAGTACTTC
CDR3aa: CSVLDGVHYEQYF

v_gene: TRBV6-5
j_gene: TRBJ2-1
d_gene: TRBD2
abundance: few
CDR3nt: TGTGCCAGCAGCAACGTGGGACTAGCGGGAGGGAAGCAGTTCTTC
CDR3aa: CASSNVGLAGGKQFF

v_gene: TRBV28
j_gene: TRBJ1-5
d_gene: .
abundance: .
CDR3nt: TGTGCCAACAGCCTCCGTTATTTTGGAAGCAATCAGCCCCAGCATTTT
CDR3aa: CANSLRYFGSNQPQHF

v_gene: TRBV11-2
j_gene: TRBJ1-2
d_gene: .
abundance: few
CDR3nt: TGTGCCAGCAGAGGACAGCTACAAAACTATGGCTACACCTTC
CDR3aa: CASRGQLQNYGYTF

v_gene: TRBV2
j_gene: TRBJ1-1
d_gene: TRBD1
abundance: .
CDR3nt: TGTGCCAGCAGTCCTCGAGGACAGGGAACGAACACTGAAGCTTTCTTT
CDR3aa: CASSPRGQGTNTEAFF